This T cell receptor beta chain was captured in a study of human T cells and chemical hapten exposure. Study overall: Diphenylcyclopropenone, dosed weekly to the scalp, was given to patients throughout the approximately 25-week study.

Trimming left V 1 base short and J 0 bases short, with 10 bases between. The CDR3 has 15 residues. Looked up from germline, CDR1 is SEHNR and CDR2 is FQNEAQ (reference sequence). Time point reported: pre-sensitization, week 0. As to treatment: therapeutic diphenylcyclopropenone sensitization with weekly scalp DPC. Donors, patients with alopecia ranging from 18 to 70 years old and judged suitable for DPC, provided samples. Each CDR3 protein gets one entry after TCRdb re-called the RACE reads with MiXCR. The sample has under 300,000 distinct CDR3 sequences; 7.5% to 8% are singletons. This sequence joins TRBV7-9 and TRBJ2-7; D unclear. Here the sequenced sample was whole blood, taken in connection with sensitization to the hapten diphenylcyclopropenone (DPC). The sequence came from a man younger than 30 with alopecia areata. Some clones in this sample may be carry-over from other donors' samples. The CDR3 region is CASSLDPGNSYEQYV. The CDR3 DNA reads TGTGCCAGCAGCTTAGACCCTGGAAACTCCTACGAGCAGTACGTC.